These 26 T cell receptor beta chains were all obtained from the same sample, sequenced in a study of T-cell memory formation after mild COVID-19. TCRdb reprocessed the 5' RACE reads via MiXCR and lists one record per CDR3 protein. Here the sample spans 100,000 to 150,000 distinct CDR3 sequences, about 5.9% being singletons. The sample consisted of PBMCs or a T cell subset sorted from them (not recorded which). The receptors were sampled from an adult woman who had mild COVID-19 (a few samples of this study predate the infection). Cell type and time point are not known.

This clonotype appeared a few times. The CDR3 DNA follows: TGCGCCAGCAGCTCACAGGGAACCCAAGATACGCAGTATTTT. The encoded protein is CASSSQGTQDTQYF. The genes are TRBV5-1 and TRBJ2-3, with D possibly TRBD1 on 6 matching bases. With 3 bases removed from V and 5 bases from J, the gap between germline ends came to 13 bases. The germline gives CDR1 SGHRS, CDR2 YFSETQ. The CDR3 runs 14 residues.

The genes are TRBV5-1 and TRBJ2-2, with D possibly TRBD2 on 6 matching bases. Germline V lookup: CDR1 SGHRS, CDR2 YFSETQ. This CDR3 spans 14 amino acids. The V gene lost 3 bases and the J gene lost 4 bases, with 10 bases spanning the gap. The CDR3 DNA reads as TGCGCCAGCAGCTCCCGGGAGATCACCGGGGAGCTGTTTTTT. Translating it yields CASSSREITGELFF. Looking up the rest from reference TRBV5-1 and TRBJ2-2 gives the full variable domain: KAGVTQTPRYLIKTRGQQVTLSCSPISGHRSVSWYQQTPGQGLQFLFEYFSETQRNKGNFPGRFSGRQFSNSRSEMNVSTLELGDSALYLCASSSREITGELFFGEGSRLTVL.

Ten or more counts support this clonotype. This chain uses TRBV6-5 with TRBJ2-3, with D possibly being TRBD2 (6 bases). Trimming took off 0 bases at V and 0 bases at J, with 13 bases between the two ends. The CDR3 runs 17 residues. CDR1 and CDR2 (germline): MNHEY, SVGAGI. The CDR3 coding sequence is TGTGCCAGCAGTTACTCGGAGGTGCGGGGTAGCACAGATACGCAGTATTTT. This gives the protein CASSYSEVRGSTDTQYF.

This clonotype was counted many times. The chain uses TRBV4-1 and TRBJ2-3; D may be TRBD1 (5 bases). The CDR3 contains 16 residues. Germline V gene data show CDR1 as MGHRA and CDR2 as YSYEKL. Trimming removed 6 bases at V and 0 bases at J, with 16 bases between. The CDR3 is CASSQKRTTSTDTQYF. The CDR3 DNA reads as TGCGCCAGCAGTCAGAAGAGGACAACTAGCACAGATACGCAGTATTTT.

This clonotype was seen a few times. The rearrangement joins TRBV2 to TRBJ1-1; D perhaps matches TRBD1 (6 bases). Germline values: CDR1 SNHLY, CDR2 FYNNEI. This CDR3 has 14 amino acids. Trimming took 5 bases from V and 11 from J, leaving 21 bases between them. Here the CDR3 DNA reads TGTGCCAGCAGTCCTGACAGGACAGAAGCTCTCGCTTTCTTT. Protein product: CASSPDRTEALAFF.

The chain uses TRBV12-3 or TRBV12-4 and TRBJ1-5, with a weak D call TRBD1 (6 bases). V dropped 6 bases and J dropped 5 bases, with 14 bases sitting between them. This CDR3 comprises 14 residues. The CDR3 reads CASSKQGSHQPQHF. CDR3 DNA sequence: TGTGCCAGCAGCAAACAGGGATCTCATCAGCCCCAGCATTTT.

This clonotype occurred many times. CDR3 nucleotides: TGTGCCAGCAGTCTTCCGGGACAGGGACTACGGGGCTACACCTTC. Translation gives CASSLPGQGLRGYTF. The chain is built from TRBV7-9 and TRBJ1-2, with 9 bases fitting TRBD1. J was trimmed by 8 bases and V by 6 bases; bases with no gene match: 13. The CDR3 extends over 15 amino acids. Germline values: CDR1 SEHNR, CDR2 FQNEAQ (reference sequence).

DNA for the CDR3: TGTGCCAGCAGTTACCAAGACAGGGGGCAAGAGACCCAGTACTTC. This codes for CASSYQDRGQETQYF. The chain carries TRBV2 and TRBJ2-5, with 9 positions matching TRBD1. After removal of 5 bases from V and 2 bases from J, the junction contained 6 bases not matched to a gene. There are 15 residues in the CDR3. Per germline, CDR1 SNHLY and CDR2 FYNNEI.

The V and J genes are TRBV7-2 and TRBJ1-1; D is uncertain. This CDR3 has 13 amino acids. Per germline, CDR1 SGHTA and CDR2 FQGNSA. Trimming took 5 bases from V and 2 from J, leaving 9 bases between them. CDR3 amino acids: CASSPILNTEAFF. In nucleotides, the CDR3 is TGTGCCAGCAGCCCAATCTTAAACACTGAAGCTTTCTTT.

This clonotype showed up many times. This chain connects TRBV12-3 or TRBV12-4 to TRBJ1-5, with TRBD1 identical over 7 bases. V dropped 5 bases and J dropped 7; count of bases not matched to a gene: 11. The CDR3 extends over 15 amino acids. The CDR3 DNA is TGTGCCAGCAGTCGACAGGGCGTAGCAGGCCAGCCCCAGCATTTT. Translating gives CASSRQGVAGQPQHF.

There are many counts of this clonotype. This chain uses TRBV20-1 with TRBJ2-2; a weak D match, TRBD2 (5 bases). The germline V and J ends were trimmed by 1 base and 1 base, with 16 bases remaining between them. CDR3 length: 17 residues. Looked up from germline, CDR1 is DFQATT and CDR2 is SNEGSKA (reference sequence). CDR3 bases: TGCAGTGCTAGAGTTCTACGGGGTACAGAGAACACCGGGGAGCTGTTTTTT. Its protein is CSARVLRGTENTGELFF.

This clonotype was counted a few times. V and J are TRBV7-2 and TRBJ1-6; D gene ambiguous. The germline gives CDR1 SGHTA, CDR2 FQGNSA. V shed 4 bases and J shed 0 bases, with 10 bases lying between them. The CDR3 is 16 amino acids. The CDR3 bases are TGTGCCAGCAGCTCCGACGGCAGCTCCTATAATTCACCCCTCCACTTT. It encodes CASSSDGSSYNSPLHF.

V gene TRBV2 combines with J gene TRBJ1-2; D is uncertain. Trimming took 3 bases from V and 7 from J, leaving 15 bases between them. This CDR3 is 14 amino acids long. Germline-derived CDR1 and CDR2 are SNHLY and FYNNEI. The CDR3 protein is CASSEGRTDRGYTF. CDR3 DNA sequence: TGTGCCAGCAGTGAGGGCAGGACGGACCGTGGCTACACCTTC.

This clonotype appeared a few times. The rearrangement joins TRBV11-3 to TRBJ1-1, with D possibly TRBD1 on 5 matching bases. This CDR3 has 13 amino acids. Trimming shortened V by 8 bases and J by 7 bases, and 17 bases separated the two germline ends. Germline V CDR1 and CDR2: SGHNT, YENEEA. CDR3 sequence reads: CASSRVLKLEAFF. CDR3 bases: TGTGCCAGCTCCAGGGTACTTAAACTTGAAGCTTTCTTT.

This clonotype was detected only a few times. This chain connects TRBV2 to TRBJ2-2, with D uncertain. The germline V and J ends were trimmed by 1 base and 4 bases, with 7 bases remaining between them. Germline CDR1 and CDR2: SNHLY and FYNNEI. The CDR3 runs 14 residues. This CDR3 reads CASSEGFFTGELFF. The DNA for the CDR3 is TGTGCCAGCAGTGAAGGTTTTTTCACCGGGGAGCTGTTTTTT.

V gene TRBV5-5 combines with J gene TRBJ2-7; D possibly uses TRBD1 or TRBD2 (6 bases each). V shed 5 bases and J shed 4 bases, with 22 bases lying between them. The CDR3 has 16 amino acids. Germline V gene lookup returns CDR1 SGHKS and CDR2 YYEKEE (reference sequence). This chain's CDR3 is CASSSAWRGDHYEQYF. The CDR3 DNA reads as TGTGCCAGCAGTTCAGCTTGGAGGGGGGACCATTACGAGCAGTACTTC.

V usage is TRBV27 and J usage is TRBJ1-2; 8 nucleotides line up with TRBD1. Germline V lookup: CDR1 MNHEY, CDR2 SMNVEV (reference sequence). J lost 7 bases, V lost 5 bases, and 3 bases had no gene match. The CDR3 has 12 amino acids. In nucleotides, the CDR3 is TGTGCCAGCAGTCAAACAGGGGGTGGCTACACCTTC. Amino acids: CASSQTGGGYTF.

This clonotype was seen more than once but under ten times. The chain couples TRBV6-2 or TRBV6-3 to TRBJ2-7; TRBD1 aligns across 8 bases. This CDR3 contains 14 residues. From germline, CDR1 is MNHEY and CDR2 SVGEGT. With 6 bases clipped from V and 3 bases from J, the junction kept 7 bases outside the gene matches. CDR3 protein: CASRPGTGSYEQYF. Written as DNA, the CDR3 is TGTGCCAGCAGACCCGGGACAGGCAGCTACGAGCAGTACTTC.

The table lists this clonotype with many counts. The chain has TRBV7-8 and TRBJ2-5; no firm D call. V gave up 5 bases and J gave up 0 bases, with 13 bases separating them. Germline V gene lookup returns CDR1 SGHVS and CDR2 FQNEAQ. The CDR3 covers 15 residues. The CDR3 bases are TGTGCCAGCAGCCCCGGACGGATGTACCAAGAGACCCAGTACTTC. Amino acids: CASSPGRMYQETQYF. The variable domain in full, with the rest retrieved from reference TRBV7-8 and TRBJ2-5, is GAGVSQSPRYKVAKRGQDVALRCDPISGHVSLFWYQQALGQGPEFLTYFQNEAQLDKSGLPSDRFFAERPEGSVSTLKIQRTQQEDSAVYLCASSPGRMYQETQYFGPGTRLLVL.

The chain is built from TRBV12-3 or TRBV12-4 and TRBJ2-7, with D possibly matching TRBD1 (5 bases). V was trimmed by 1 base and J by 9 bases, leaving 10 bases between them. The CDR3 runs to 12 residues. The CDR3 region is CASSLVPRGQYF. The CDR3 DNA is TGTGCCAGCAGTTTAGTCCCTAGGGGGCAGTACTTC.

Only a few counts were recorded for this clonotype. This sequence joins TRBV15 and TRBJ1-2; the D is unclear. The CDR3 is made up of 15 amino acids. Germline V gene lookup returns CDR1 LNHNV and CDR2 YYDKDF (reference sequence). V was trimmed by 6 bases and J by 4 bases, leaving 18 bases between them. CDR3 DNA sequence: TGTGCCACCAGGCCGGAGGGCGGGTCGAGCTATGGCTACACCTTC. Translated, it gives CATRPEGGSSYGYTF.

This clonotype was observed a few times. The chain couples TRBV7-2 to TRBJ1-5, with a possible D match to TRBD1 (5 bases). The CDR3 is made up of 14 amino acids. CDR1 and CDR2 (germline): SGHTA, FQGNSA. V shed 3 bases and J shed 2 bases, with 8 bases lying between them. CDR3 residues: CASSFLGGNQPQHF. The CDR3 bases are TGTGCCAGCAGCTTCCTGGGGGGCAATCAGCCCCAGCATTTT.

The chain employs TRBV5-1 and TRBJ1-2; possible D gene TRBD1, 5 bases. The V gene's germline CDR1 is SGHRS and CDR2 YFSETQ. There are 14 residues in the CDR3. V was cut by 4 bases and J by 0 bases, with 10 bases left in between. CDR3 loop: CASSPTDPNYGYTF. The CDR3 nucleotides are TGCGCCAGCAGCCCGACAGACCCTAACTATGGCTACACCTTC. The full variable domain, with the rest looked up from reference TRBV5-1 and TRBJ1-2, is KAGVTQTPRYLIKTRGQQVTLSCSPISGHRSVSWYQQTPGQGLQFLFEYFSETQRNKGNFPGRFSGRQFSNSRSEMNVSTLELGDSALYLCASSPTDPNYGYTFGSGTRLTVV.

A few counts support this clonotype. The rearrangement uses TRBV24-1 and TRBJ2-2; 8 bases are shared with TRBD1. Germline lookup yields CDR1 KGHDR and CDR2 SFDVKD. The trim removed 6 bases at V and 5 bases at J, leaving 4 bases unmatched. The CDR3 is 14 residues long. The CDR3 DNA is TGTGCCACCAGTAACACAGGGGGAACCGGGGAGCTGTTTTTT. Translating gives CATSNTGGTGELFF.

This clonotype is medium-sized (0.01 to 0.1%) in the sample. One end of the junction does not line up with germline, which may come from a read error. The chain recombines TRBV20-1 with TRBJ2-3; either TRBD1 or TRBD2 may fit D (6 bases each). CDR3 length: 15 residues. Germline loops: CDR1 DFQATT, CDR2 SNEGSKA (reference sequence). The CDR3 region is CSAHPGTPSRGGLDF. CDR3 DNA: TGCAGTGCTCACCCCGGGACTCCGTCCAGAGGGGGGTTGGATTTT.

This clonotype has only a few counts. V usage is TRBV5-1 and J usage is TRBJ1-5; TRBD1 aligns across 7 bases. The CDR3 runs to 14 residues. V shed 6 bases, J shed 7 bases, and the junction held 10 bases outside the gene matches. Per germline, CDR1 SGHRS and CDR2 YFSETQ. The CDR3 sequence is CASTEGTEGQPQHF. The CDR3 nucleotides read TGCGCCAGCACAGAGGGGACAGAGGGGCAGCCCCAGCATTTT.